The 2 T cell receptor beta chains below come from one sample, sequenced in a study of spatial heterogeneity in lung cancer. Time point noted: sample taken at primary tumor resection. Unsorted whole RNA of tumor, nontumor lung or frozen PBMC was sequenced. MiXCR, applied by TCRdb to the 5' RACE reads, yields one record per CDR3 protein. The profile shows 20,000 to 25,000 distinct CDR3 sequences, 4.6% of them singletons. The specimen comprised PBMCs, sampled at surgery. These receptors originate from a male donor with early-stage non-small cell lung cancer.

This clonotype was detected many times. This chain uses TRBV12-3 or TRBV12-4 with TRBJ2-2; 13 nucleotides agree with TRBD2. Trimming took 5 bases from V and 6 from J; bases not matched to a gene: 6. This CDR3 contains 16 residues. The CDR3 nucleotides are TGTGCCAGCAGTATCCGAACTAGCGGGAGGGCCGGGGAGCTGTTTTTT. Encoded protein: CASSIRTSGRAGELFF.

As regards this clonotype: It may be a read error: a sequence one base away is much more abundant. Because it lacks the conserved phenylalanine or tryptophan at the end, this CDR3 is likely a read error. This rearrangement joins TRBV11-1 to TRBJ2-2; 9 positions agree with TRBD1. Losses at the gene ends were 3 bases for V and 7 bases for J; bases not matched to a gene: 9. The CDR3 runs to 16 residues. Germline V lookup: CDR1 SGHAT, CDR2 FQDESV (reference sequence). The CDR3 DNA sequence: TGTGCCAGCAGCTTTTTACAGGGGGCGCATAACGGGGAGCTGTTTCTT. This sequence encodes CASSFLQGAHNGELFL.